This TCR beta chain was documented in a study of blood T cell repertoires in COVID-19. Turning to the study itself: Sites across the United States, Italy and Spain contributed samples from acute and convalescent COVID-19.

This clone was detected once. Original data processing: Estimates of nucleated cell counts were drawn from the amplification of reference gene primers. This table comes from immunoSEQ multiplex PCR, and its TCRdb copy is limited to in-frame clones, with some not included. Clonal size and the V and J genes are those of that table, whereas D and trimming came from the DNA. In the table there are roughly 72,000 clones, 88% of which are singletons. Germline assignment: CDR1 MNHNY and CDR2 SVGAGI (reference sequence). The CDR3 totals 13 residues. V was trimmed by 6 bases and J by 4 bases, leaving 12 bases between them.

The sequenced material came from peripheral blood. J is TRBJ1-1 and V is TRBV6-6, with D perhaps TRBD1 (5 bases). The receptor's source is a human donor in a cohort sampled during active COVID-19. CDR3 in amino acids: CASRDPGGTEAFF. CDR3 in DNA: TGTGCCAGCAGAGATCCGGGGGGCACTGAAGCTTTCTTT.